The clone carrying this T cell receptor (beta chain) has a single count. V was shortened by 1 base and J by 0 bases, with 5 bases between the two germline ends. The germline CDR1 and CDR2 sequences are KGHDR and SFDVKD. CDR3 length equals 14 residues. This record belongs to a study of blood T cells in healthy people across ages. Isolation per sample recovered at least 6.5 million PBMCs. Next came a second PCR, run for about 7 to 12 cycles, which used a sample-barcoded 5' primer along with a J-beta primer mix. Sequencing of every sample gave 2.5 million or more CDR3-containing paired-end reads. TCRdb itself ran the 5' RACE reads through MiXCR, one entry per CDR3 protein. The sample yields around 780,000 distinct CDR3 sequences, roughly 25% seen once. This sample also belongs to another study, concerning T cells of mothers and their children.

V gene TRBV24-1 combines with J gene TRBJ1-1; the D is unclear. This TCR was sampled from a boy aged 5-17 years in good health. Sequences were obtained from blood. The chain's CDR3 is CATSDFTVNTEAFF. The CDR3 bases are TGTGCCACCAGTGATTTCACAGTGAACACTGAAGCTTTCTTT.